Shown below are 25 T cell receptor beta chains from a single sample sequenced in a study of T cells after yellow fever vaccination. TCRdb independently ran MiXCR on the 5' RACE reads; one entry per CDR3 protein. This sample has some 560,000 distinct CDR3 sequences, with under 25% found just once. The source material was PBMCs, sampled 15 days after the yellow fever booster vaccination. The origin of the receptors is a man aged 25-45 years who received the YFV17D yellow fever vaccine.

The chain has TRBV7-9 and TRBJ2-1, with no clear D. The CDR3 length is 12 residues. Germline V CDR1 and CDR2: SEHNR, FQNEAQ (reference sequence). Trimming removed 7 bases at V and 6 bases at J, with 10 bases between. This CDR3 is CASMPWVNEQFF. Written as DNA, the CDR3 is TGTGCCAGCATGCCCTGGGTCAATGAGCAGTTCTTC.

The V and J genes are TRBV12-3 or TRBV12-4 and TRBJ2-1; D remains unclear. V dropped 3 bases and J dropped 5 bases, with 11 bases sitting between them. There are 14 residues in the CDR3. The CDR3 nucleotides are TGTGCCAGCAGTTTTTCCGAGAGCAACAATGAGCAGTTCTTC. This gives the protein CASSFSESNNEQFF.

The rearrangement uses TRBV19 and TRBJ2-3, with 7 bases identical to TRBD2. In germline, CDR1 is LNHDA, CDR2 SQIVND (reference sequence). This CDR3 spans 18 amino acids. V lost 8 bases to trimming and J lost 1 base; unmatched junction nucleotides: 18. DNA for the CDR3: TGTGCCAGTTCCCCCCTGTCTGGAAAAGCGGGGCGCACAGATACGCAGTATTTT. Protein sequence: CASSPLSGKAGRTDTQYF.

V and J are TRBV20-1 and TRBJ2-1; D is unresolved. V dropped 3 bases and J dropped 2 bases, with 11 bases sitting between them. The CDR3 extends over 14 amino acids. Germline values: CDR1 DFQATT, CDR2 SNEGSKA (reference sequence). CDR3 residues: CSASGLRTYNEQFF. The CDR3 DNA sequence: TGCAGTGCTAGCGGGTTGCGGACCTACAATGAGCAGTTCTTC.

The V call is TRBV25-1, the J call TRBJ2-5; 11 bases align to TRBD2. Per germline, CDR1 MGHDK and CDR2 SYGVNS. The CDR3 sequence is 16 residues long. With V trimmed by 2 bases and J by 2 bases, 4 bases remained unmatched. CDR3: CASSELAGGWQETQYF. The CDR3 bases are TGTGCCAGCAGTGAACTAGCGGGAGGATGGCAAGAGACCCAGTACTTC.

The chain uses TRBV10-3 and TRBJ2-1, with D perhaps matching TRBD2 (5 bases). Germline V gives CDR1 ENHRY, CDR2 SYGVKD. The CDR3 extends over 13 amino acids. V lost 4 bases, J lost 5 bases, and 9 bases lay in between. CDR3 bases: TGTGCCATCAGTGGGCTAGCCGACAATGAGCAGTTCTTC. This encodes CAISGLADNEQFF.

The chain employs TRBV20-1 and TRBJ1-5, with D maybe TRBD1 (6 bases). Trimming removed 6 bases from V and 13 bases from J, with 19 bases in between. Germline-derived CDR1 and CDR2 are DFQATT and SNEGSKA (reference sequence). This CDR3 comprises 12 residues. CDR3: CSAGTTGMPQHF. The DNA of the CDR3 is TGCAGTGCCGGGACGACAGGAATGCCTCAGCATTTT.

CDR3 region: CASSLADREETQYF. Written as DNA, the CDR3 is TGTGCCAGCTCACTTGCAGACAGGGAAGAGACCCAGTACTTC. The J gene is TRBJ2-5, the V gene TRBV18; 7 bases are shared with TRBD1. Germline-derived CDR1 and CDR2 are KGHSH and LQKENI. Trimming removed 4 bases from V and 3 bases from J; junction bases left unmatched: 5. This CDR3 comprises 14 residues.

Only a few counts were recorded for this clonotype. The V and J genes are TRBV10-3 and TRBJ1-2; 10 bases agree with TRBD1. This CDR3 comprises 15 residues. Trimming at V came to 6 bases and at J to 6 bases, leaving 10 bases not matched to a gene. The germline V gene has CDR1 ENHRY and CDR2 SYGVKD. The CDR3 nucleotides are TGTGCCATCAGCCTGACAGGGGGCCTTTCGGATGGCTACACCTTC. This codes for CAISLTGGLSDGYTF.

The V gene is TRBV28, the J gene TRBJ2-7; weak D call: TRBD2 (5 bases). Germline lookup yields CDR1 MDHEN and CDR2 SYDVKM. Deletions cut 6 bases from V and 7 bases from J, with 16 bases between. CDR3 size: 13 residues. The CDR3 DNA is TGTGCCAGCAGCCTTATAGCGACCCGAGAGCAGTACTTC. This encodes CASSLIATREQYF.

CDR3 sequence: CSARGDGYNEQFF. The CDR3 DNA is TGCAGTGCTAGAGGCGATGGATACAATGAGCAGTTCTTC. The J gene is TRBJ2-1, the V gene TRBV20-1, with unresolved D. The germline CDR1 and CDR2 sequences are DFQATT and SNEGSKA (reference sequence). CDR3 length: 13 amino acids. Between the trimmed V and J ends, which lost 1 base and 4 bases, there was a span of 8 bases.

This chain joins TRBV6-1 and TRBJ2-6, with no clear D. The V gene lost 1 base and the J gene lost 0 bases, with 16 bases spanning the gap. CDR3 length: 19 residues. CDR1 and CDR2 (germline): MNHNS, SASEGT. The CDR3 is CASSEVRQRAISGANVLTF. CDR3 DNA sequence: TGTGCCAGCAGTGAAGTCAGGCAGCGAGCTATCTCTGGGGCCAACGTCCTGACTTTC.

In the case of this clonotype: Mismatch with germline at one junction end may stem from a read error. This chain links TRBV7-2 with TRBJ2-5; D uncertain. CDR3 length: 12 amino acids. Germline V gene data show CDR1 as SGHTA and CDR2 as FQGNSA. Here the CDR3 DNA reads TGTGCCAGCAGCTTACTCCCCAGCCCACCGGGCTTC. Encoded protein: CASSLLPSPPGF. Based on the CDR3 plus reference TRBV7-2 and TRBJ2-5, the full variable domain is GAGVSQSPSNKVTEKGKDVELRCDPISGHTALYWYRQSLGQGLEFLIYFQGNSAPDKSGLPSDRFSAERTGGSVSTLTIQRTQQEDSAVYLCASSLLPSPPGFGPGTRLLVL.

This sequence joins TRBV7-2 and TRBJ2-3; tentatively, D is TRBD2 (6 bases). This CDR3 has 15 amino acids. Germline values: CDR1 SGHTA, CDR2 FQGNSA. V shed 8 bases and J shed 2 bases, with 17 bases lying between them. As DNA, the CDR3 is TGTGCCAGCGGAATGGAGGGAACCTCCACAGATACGCAGTATTTT. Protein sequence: CASGMEGTSTDTQYF. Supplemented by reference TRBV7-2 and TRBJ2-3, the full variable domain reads GAGVSQSPSNKVTEKGKDVELRCDPISGHTALYWYRQSLGQGLEFLIYFQGNSAPDKSGLPSDRFSAERTGGSVSTLTIQRTQQEDSAVYLCASGMEGTSTDTQYFGPGTRLTVL.

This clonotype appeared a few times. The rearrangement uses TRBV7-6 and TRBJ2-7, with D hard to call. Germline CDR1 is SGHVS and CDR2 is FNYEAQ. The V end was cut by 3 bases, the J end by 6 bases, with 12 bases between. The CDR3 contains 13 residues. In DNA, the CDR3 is TGTGCCAGCAGCTTGATGGCTGAATCCGAGCAGTACTTC. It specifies CASSLMAESEQYF.

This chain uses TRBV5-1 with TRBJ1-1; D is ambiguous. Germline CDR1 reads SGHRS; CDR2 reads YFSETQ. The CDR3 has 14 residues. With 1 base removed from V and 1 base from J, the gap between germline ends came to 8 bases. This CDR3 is CASSLMGENTEAFF. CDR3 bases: TGCGCCAGCAGCTTGATGGGAGAGAACACTGAAGCTTTCTTT.

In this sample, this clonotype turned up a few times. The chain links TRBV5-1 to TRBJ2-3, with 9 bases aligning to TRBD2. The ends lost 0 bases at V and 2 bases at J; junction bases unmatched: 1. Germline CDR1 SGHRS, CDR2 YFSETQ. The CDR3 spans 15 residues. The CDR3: CASSLVAGVTDTQYF. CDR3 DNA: TGCGCCAGCAGCTTGGTAGCGGGAGTCACAGATACGCAGTATTTT.

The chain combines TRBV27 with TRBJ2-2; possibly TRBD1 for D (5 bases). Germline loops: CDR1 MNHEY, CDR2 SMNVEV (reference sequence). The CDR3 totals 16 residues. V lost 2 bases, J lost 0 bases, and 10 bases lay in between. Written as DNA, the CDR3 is TGTGCCAGCAGTTTAGGGGCGGAGCCGAACACCGGGGAGCTGTTTTTT. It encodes CASSLGAEPNTGELFF.

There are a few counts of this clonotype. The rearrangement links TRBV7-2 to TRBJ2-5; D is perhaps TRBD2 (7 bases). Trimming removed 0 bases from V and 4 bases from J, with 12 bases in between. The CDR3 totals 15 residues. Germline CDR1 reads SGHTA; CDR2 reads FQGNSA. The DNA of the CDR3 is TGTGCCAGCAGCTTAGCCGGACTAGGGGGAGAGACCCAGTACTTC. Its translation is CASSLAGLGGETQYF.

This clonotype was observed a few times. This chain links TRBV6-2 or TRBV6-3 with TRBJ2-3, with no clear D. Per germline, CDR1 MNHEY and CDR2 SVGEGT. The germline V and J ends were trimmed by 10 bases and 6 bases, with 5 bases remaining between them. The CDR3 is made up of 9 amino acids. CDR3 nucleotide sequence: TGTGCCACCGGGGATACGCAGTATTTT. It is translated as CATGDTQYF.

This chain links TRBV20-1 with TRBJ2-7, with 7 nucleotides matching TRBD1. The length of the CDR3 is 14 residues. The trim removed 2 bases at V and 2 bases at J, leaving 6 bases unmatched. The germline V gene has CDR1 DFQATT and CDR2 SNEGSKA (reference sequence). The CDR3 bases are TGCAGTGCTAGAAGAGGGGGCAGGACCTACGAGCAGTACTTC. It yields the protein CSARRGGRTYEQYF.

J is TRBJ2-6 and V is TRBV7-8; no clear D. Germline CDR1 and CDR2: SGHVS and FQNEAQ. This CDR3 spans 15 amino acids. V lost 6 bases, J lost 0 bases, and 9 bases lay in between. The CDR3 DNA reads TGTGCCAGCAGACATCCCTCCTCTGGGGCCAACGTCCTGACTTTC. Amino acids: CASRHPSSGANVLTF.

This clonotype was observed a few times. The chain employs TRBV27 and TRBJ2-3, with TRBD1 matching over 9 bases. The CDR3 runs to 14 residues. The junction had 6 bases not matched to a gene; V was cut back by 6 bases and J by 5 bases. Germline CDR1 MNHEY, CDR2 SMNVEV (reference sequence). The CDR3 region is CASRGTGPVDTQYF. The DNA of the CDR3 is TGTGCCAGCAGAGGGACAGGGCCCGTAGATACGCAGTATTTT.

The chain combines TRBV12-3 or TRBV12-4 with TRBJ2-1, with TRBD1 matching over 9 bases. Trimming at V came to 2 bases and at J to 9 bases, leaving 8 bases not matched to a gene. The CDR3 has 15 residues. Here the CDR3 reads CASSLLGQGVTEQFF. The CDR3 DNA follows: TGTGCCAGCAGTTTATTGGGACAGGGAGTTACTGAGCAGTTCTTC.

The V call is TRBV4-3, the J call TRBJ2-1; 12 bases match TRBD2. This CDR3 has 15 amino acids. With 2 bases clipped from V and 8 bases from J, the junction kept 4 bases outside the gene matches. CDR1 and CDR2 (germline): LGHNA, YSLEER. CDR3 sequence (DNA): TGCGCCAGCAGCCAACGACTAGCGGGAGTCTATGAGCAGTTCTTC. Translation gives CASSQRLAGVYEQFF.